This T cell receptor beta chain derives from a study of blood T cell repertoires in COVID-19. In the authors' workflow: For nucleated cells, counts were estimated from reference gene primer amplification. Method: immunoSEQ multiplex PCR; TCRdb's copy keeps in-frame clones and lacks some. The V and J calls and clone size are taken from that table; D and trimming were inferred from the DNA. Of 25,000 to 30,000 clones detected, 70% to 90% appear once; the ten largest clones hold roughly 9.6%. Germline-derived CDR1 and CDR2 are MNHEY and SVGEGT. The CDR3 is 16 amino acids. V was clipped by 6 bases and J by 5 bases, with 19 bases between them.

This sequence originates from a human donor in a cohort sampled during active COVID-19. The chain carries TRBV6-2 or TRBV6-3 and TRBJ2-2, with D possibly being TRBD1 (8 bases). The specimen sequenced was peripheral blood. CDR3 nucleotide sequence: TGTGCCAGCAGCCTCCAGGGGGCGCGGGGGACCGGGGAGCTGTTTTTT. Its protein is CASSLQGARGTGELFF.